This is a list of T cell receptor beta chains from one sample in a study of T cells after yellow fever vaccination. TCRdb reanalysed the 5' RACE reads using MiXCR and keeps one entry per CDR3 protein. The table shows hundreds of thousands of distinct CDR3 sequences, with around 12% occurring only once. Sequencing was performed on PBMCs, taken on the day of the yellow fever booster vaccination. These receptors were obtained from a man aged 25-45 years who received the YFV17D yellow fever vaccine. Both conserved end residues are part of each CDR3. The D gene is left open where the match is weak. Some rows have no size entry. The others give once, few or many, or a class for an expanded clone.

abundance	j_gene	d_gene	v_gene	CDR3nt	CDR3aa
few	TRBJ1-3	NA	TRBV30	TGTGCCTGGAGTTCAGGCGTTGGAAACACCATATATTTT	CAWSSGVGNTIYF
NA	TRBJ2-3	TRBD2	TRBV20-1	TGCAGTGCTAGAGAGATGCTAGCGGGGCACACAGATACGCAGTATTTT	CSAREMLAGHTDTQYF
few	TRBJ2-1	TRBD2	TRBV5-1	TGCGCCAGCAGCACTGGCACTAGCGGGAGTTCCTACAATGAGCAGTTCTTC	CASSTGTSGSSYNEQFF
NA	TRBJ1-4	TRBD1	TRBV28	TGTGCCAGCAGTTTCGAGGGGGCCGCGGAAAAACTGTTTTTT	CASSFEGAAEKLFF
NA	TRBJ2-2	NA	TRBV19	TGTGCCAGTAGTAAGGGAACCGGGGAGCTGTTTTTT	CASSKGTGELFF
few	TRBJ2-2	TRBD2	TRBV5-1	TGCGCCAGCAGCTACCGGGACTACAACACCGGGGAGCTGTTTTTT	CASSYRDYNTGELFF
few	TRBJ2-7	NA	TRBV2	TGTGCCAGCCGGCGGCAGGGAAATCTGGACGAGCAGTACTTC	CASRRQGNLDEQYF
many	TRBJ1-2	NA	TRBV12-3/TRBV12-4	TGTGCCAGCAGTTTAGCCTGGCAGCAACCTAACTATGGCTACACCTTC	CASSLAWQQPNYGYTF
NA	TRBJ2-4	NA	TRBV28	TGTGCCAGCAGCCGAACAGGGATCAGAGTATCCAAAAACATTCAGTACTTC	CASSRTGIRVSKNIQYF
few	TRBJ1-4	NA	TRBV12-3/TRBV12-4	TGTGCCAGCAGCCTTCATGAGGGGGAAAAACTGTTTTTT	CASSLHEGEKLFF
NA	TRBJ2-3	TRBD2	TRBV20-1	TGCAGTGCCTCTAGCGGGACTTGGAGAGATACGCAGTATTTT	CSASSGTWRDTQYF
NA	TRBJ2-4	NA	TRBV18	TGTGCCAGCTCACCAGTCGGATTTAACATTCAGTACTTC	CASSPVGFNIQYF
NA	TRBJ2-3	TRBD1	TRBV10-3	TGTGCCATCAGTCCCACCCCGGGGACAGACAACACAGATACGCAGTATTTT	CAISPTPGTDNTDTQYF
NA	TRBJ1-5	NA	TRBV20-1	TGCAGTGCTAGAGAGGGGACGGGGGGTCAGCCCCAGCATTTT	CSAREGTGGQPQHF
NA	TRBJ2-7	NA	TRBV11-2	TGTGCCAGCGAGGACCTGCGGAACGAGCAGTACTTC	CASEDLRNEQYF
NA	TRBJ1-4	NA	TRBV7-2	TGTGCCAGCAGCCGCACGAGTAACAGGGACGAAAAACTGTTTTTT	CASSRTSNRDEKLFF
few	TRBJ2-3	NA	TRBV10-3	TGTGCCATCGGAAACGCGGGCTTTAGCACAGATACGCAGTATTTT	CAIGNAGFSTDTQYF
NA	TRBJ2-4	TRBD1	TRBV12-3/TRBV12-4	TGTGCCAGCAGCTCGACAGGGGAGTACAAAAACATTCAGTACTTC	CASSSTGEYKNIQYF
few	TRBJ2-1	TRBD1	TRBV28	TGTGCCAGCAGTTCCCTTCCGGGACAGGGACTCTTC	CASSSLPGQGLF